This T cell receptor beta chain was observed in a study of T-cell reconstitution after alpha-beta-depleted transplantation in children. A TCRbeta library incorporating unique molecular identifiers was prepared. TCRdb re-called the PCR reads with MiXCR, one entry per CDR3 protein. The table records roughly 610,000 distinct CDR3 sequences, approximately 10% of them present only once. The sequencing here drew on PBMCs from the stem cell graft donor, taken from the stem cell graft. The TCR sequence derives from a human donor who donated a stem cell graft to a child with acute myeloid leukemia.

The CDR3 spells CASSWGLGTSGSLVQYF. The DNA of the CDR3 is TGTGCCAGCAGTTGGGGGCTCGGGACTAGCGGGAGTCTTGTGCAGTATTTT. The rearrangement uses TRBV12-3 or TRBV12-4 and TRBJ2-3; 14 bases line up with TRBD2. V lost 4 bases and J lost 11; bases outside the gene matches: 14. CDR3 length: 17 amino acids.